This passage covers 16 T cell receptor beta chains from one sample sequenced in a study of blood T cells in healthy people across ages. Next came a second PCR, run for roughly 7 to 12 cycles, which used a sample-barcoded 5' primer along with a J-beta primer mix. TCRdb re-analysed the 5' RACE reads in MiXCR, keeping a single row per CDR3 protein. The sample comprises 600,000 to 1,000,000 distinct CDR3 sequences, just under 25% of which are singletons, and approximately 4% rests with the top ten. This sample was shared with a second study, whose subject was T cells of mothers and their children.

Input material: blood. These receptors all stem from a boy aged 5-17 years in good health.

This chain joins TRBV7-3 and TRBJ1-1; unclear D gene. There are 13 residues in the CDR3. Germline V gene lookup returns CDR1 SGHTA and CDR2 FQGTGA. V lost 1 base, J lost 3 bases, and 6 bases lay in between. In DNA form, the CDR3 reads TGTGCCAGCAGCTTAAAGTTCGACACTGAAGCTTTCTTT. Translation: CASSLKFDTEAFF.

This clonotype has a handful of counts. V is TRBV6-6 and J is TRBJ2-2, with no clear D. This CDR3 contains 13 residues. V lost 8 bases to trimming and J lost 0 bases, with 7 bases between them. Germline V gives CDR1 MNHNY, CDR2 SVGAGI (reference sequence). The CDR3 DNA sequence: TGTGCCAGCGTCCAAGCGAACACCGGGGAGCTGTTTTTT. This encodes CASVQANTGELFF.

The chain's CDR3 is CSAWKEGARYEQYF. Written as DNA, the CDR3 is TGCAGTGCTTGGAAGGAAGGGGCCCGCTACGAGCAGTACTTC. This chain links TRBV20-1 with TRBJ2-7; D may be TRBD1 (5 bases). The CDR3 has 14 residues. Germline CDR1 is DFQATT and CDR2 is SNEGSKA (reference sequence). V was trimmed by 5 bases and J by 3 bases, leaving 17 bases between them.

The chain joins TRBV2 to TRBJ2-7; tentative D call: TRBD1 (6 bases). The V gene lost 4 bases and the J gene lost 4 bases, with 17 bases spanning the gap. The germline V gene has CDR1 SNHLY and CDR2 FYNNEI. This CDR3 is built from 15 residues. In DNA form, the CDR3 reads TGTGCCAGCAGTGGGGCACAGGGAATTAGGTACGAGCAGTACTTC. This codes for CASSGAQGIRYEQYF.

In DNA form, the CDR3 reads TGTGCCAGCAATTCGTATTTGAATGAGCAGTTCTTC. Residues: CASNSYLNEQFF. The V gene is TRBV12-3 or TRBV12-4, the J gene TRBJ2-1; unclear D gene. This CDR3 spans 12 amino acids. Trimming shortened V by 7 bases and J by 7 bases, and 11 bases separated the two germline ends.

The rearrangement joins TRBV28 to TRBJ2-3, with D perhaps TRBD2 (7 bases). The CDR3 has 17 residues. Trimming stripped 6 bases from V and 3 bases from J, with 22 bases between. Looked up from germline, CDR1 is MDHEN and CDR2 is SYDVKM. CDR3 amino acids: CASRKGGGLRITDTQYF. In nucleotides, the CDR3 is TGTGCCAGCAGGAAAGGGGGAGGGCTACGAATAACAGATACGCAGTATTTT. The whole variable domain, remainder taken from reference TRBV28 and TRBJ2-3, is DVKVTQSSRYLVKRTGEKVFLECVQDMDHENMFWYRQDPGLGLRLIYFSYDVKMKEKGDIPEGYSVSREKKERFSLILESASTNQTSMYLCASRKGGGLRITDTQYFGPGTRLTVL.

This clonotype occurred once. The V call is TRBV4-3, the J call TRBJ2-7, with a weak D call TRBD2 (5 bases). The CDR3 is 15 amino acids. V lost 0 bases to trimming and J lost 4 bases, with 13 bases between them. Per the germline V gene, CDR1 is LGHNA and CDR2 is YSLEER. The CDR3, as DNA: TGCGCCAGCAGCCAAGATTGGCTAGGAGGTTACGAGCAGTACTTC. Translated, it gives CASSQDWLGGYEQYF.

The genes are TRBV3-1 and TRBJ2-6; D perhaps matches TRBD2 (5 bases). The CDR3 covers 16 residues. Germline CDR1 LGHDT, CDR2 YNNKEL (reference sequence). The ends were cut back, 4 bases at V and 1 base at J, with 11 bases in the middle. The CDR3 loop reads CASSRRGGSGANVLTF. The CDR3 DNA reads TGTGCCAGCAGCCGTCGCGGAGGATCTGGGGCCAACGTCCTGACTTTC.

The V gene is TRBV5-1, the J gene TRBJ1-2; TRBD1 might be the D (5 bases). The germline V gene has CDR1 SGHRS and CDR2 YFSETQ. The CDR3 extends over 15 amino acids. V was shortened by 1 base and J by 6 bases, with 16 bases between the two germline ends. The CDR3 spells CASSLLMGTPDGYTF. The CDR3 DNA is TGCGCCAGCAGCTTGTTGATGGGGACTCCAGATGGCTACACCTTC.

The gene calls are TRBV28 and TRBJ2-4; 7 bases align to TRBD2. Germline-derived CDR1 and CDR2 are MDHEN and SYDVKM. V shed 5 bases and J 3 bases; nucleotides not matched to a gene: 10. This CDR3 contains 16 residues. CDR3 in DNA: TGTGCCAGCAGTCCGGGGACTAACCCTGGCAAAAACATTCAGTACTTC. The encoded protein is CASSPGTNPGKNIQYF.

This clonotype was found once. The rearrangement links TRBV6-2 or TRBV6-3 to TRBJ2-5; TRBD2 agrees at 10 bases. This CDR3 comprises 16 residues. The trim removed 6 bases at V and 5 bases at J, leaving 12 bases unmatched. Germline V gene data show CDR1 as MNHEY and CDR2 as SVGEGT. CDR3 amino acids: CASSHTSGMSQETQYF. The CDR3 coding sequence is TGTGCCAGCAGCCACACTAGCGGGATGTCCCAGGAGACCCAGTACTTC.

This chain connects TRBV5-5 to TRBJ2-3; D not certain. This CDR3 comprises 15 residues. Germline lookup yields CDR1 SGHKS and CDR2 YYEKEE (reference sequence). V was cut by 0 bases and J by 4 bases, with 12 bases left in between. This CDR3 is CASSLDLVGSDTQYF. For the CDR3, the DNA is TGTGCCAGCAGCTTGGACCTGGTCGGATCAGATACGCAGTATTTT.

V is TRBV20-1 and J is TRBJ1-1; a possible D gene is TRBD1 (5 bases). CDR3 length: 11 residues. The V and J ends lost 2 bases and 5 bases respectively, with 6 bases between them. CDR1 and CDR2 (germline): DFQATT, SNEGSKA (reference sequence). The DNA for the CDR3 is TGCAGTGCTAGATCAGGGACTGAAGCTTTCTTT. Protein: CSARSGTEAFF.

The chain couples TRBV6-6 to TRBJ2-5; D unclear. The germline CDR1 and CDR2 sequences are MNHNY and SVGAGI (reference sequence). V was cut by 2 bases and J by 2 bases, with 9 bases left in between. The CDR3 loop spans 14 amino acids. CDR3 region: CASSYPGFQETQYF. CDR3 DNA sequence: TGTGCCAGCAGTTACCCGGGCTTTCAAGAGACCCAGTACTTC.

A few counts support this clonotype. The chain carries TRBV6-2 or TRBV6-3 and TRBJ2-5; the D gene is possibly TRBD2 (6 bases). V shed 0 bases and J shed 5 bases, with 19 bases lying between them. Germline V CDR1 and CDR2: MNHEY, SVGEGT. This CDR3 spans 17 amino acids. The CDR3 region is CASSYSSGGMNEETQYF. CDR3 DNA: TGTGCCAGCAGTTACTCCAGTGGCGGGATGAATGAGGAGACCCAGTACTTC.

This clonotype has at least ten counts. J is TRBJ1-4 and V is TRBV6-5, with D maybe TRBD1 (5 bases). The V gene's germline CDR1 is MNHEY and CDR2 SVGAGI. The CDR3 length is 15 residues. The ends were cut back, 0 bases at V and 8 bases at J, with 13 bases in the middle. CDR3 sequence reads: CASSYSGQGGEKLFF. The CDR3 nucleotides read TGTGCCAGCAGTTACTCCGGGCAGGGAGGGGAAAAACTGTTTTTT.